This T cell receptor (beta chain) was captured in a study of T cells after yellow fever vaccination. MiXCR, applied by TCRdb to the 5' RACE reads, yields one record per CDR3 protein. The sample lists 300,000 to 400,000 distinct CDR3 sequences, around 3.9% occurring once. With respect to this clonotype: Its antigen is still unknown.

Study-level points and caveats: Abundant contaminating clonotypes from the bulk population could appear in FACS-sorted repertoires. The CD4 and CD8 compartments had a small share of their clonotypes in common. Post-booster repertoires contained most primary-vaccination clones again (about 95% CD4, roughly 91% CD8).

The length of the CDR3 is 14 residues. Trimming cost V 4 bases and J 6 bases, with 15 bases left between them. CDR1 is LGHDT, CDR2 YNNKEL, per germline (reference sequence). The source of this sequence is a man between 18 and 29 years old who received the YFV17D yellow fever vaccine. The chain employs TRBV3-1 and TRBJ1-2; the D gene is possibly TRBD1 (5 bases). Sequenced here: PBMCs, sampled 5 days after the yellow fever booster vaccination. This CDR3 reads CASSRADKRDGYTF. The CDR3 nucleotides read TGTGCCAGCAGCCGCGCGGACAAGAGGGATGGCTACACCTTC.